The clone carrying this TCR beta chain was counted ten times or more. Its specificity is unknown. Both TCR beta VDJ combination and CDR3 sequence profiling were carried out. Genomic DNA was the template for this profiling. Via MiXCR, TCRdb re-called the reads, giving one row per CDR3 protein. The sample has 200,000 to 250,000 distinct CDR3 sequences, approximately 35% seen once. The data were taken from a study of CD8+CD57+ T cells in acquired aplastic anemia. Findings and caveats of the study: Patients and controls shared 25 to 30 CD8+ CDR3 sequences, which appeared highly expressed in patients and within their immunodominant clones.

V was pared by 2 bases and J by 0 bases, with 7 bases of the junction left unmatched. CDR1 and CDR2 from the germline V gene are DFQATT and SNEGSKA (reference sequence). This CDR3 is 15 amino acids long. The genes are TRBV20-1 and TRBJ2-7; 7 bases fit TRBD2. The TCR originated in a human donor in good health, serving as a control. The sequenced material came from sorted CD4+, CD8+, or CD8+CD57+ T cells (not recorded which) from PBMCs. CDR3 loop: CSARSVAGDSYEQYF. The CDR3 DNA is TGCAGTGCTAGATCCGTAGCGGGTGACTCCTACGAGCAGTACTTC.